This TCR beta chain was captured by sequencing in a study of T cell repertoires in cytomegalovirus infection (dated by TCRdb to between 2018 and 2021). Broadly, across the study: Peptide stimulations targeted recently identified HLA-C-restricted CMV epitopes, whose presentation resists viral immunomodulation, together with well-studied HLA-B-restricted epitopes. Donor HLA type was relevant to the analysis, as public TCR beta signatures indicated carriage of CMV infection together with the matching HLA type.

What the study reported, not specific to this receptor: The ex vivo response was dominated by HLA-C-restricted CMV-specific TCR beta clonotypes, and the single most frequent clonotype in two of eight donors was supplied by these HLA-C-restricted clonotypes. Carriers of CMV infection plus the relevant HLA type were discriminated by the cumulative frequency of public TCR beta family members in the study cohort and in an independent roughly 380-donor cohort.

This clonotype was seen a few times. The antigen this receptor binds is unknown. There are no base qualities to consult, and no much larger clone falls within one base. The treatment or condition tag for this specimen amounts to: in vitro stimulation with specific CMV peptide epitopes to enrich CMV-specific T cells. TCRdb lists the instrument as Illumina HiSeq 1500. The raw public reads went through TCRdb reprocessing: fastp at Q25, MiXCR clone calling, in-frame beta chains kept. Rows with one shared CDR3 protein collapse into an entry with the most common genes and DNA. The sample yields some 350,000 distinct CDR3 sequences; about 29% were counted once. The top ten constitute 15% to 25% of the sample. The sequencing used cultured PBMCs, collected from culture after CMV antigen stimulation. The TCR sequence derives from a human donor in good health (CMV status not recorded). Some clones in this sample may be carry-over from other donors' samples.

The CDR3 corresponds to CATSSPGTAYEQYF. Here is the DNA: TGTGCCACCAGCTCCCCTGGGACAGCCTACGAGCAGTACTTC. This chain joins TRBV15 to TRBJ2-7; 7 middle bases align to TRBD1. CDR1 and CDR2 (LNHNV, YYDKDF) derive from the germline V gene (reference sequence). V ends up 5 bases short and J 2 bases short, with an unmatched junction base count of 6. The CDR3 starts with the cysteine, ends with the phenylalanine, and has 14 residues. Just the 42-base CDR3 DNA is kept, in frame starting at base 1.